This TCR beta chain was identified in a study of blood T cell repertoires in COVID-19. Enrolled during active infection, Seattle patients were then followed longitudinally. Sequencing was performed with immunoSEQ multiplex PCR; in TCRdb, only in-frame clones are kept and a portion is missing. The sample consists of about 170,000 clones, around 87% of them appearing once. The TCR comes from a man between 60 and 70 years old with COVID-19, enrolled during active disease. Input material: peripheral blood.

The CDR3 sequence is CASSLDFTSTDTQYF. The CDR3, as DNA: TGTGCCAGCAGCCTGGACTTTACTAGCACAGATACGCAGTATTTT. The chain has TRBV7-9 and TRBJ2-3, with a weak D call TRBD2 (5 bases). Germline V CDR1 and CDR2: SEHNR, FQNEAQ (reference sequence). The V gene lost 5 bases and the J gene lost 0 bases, with 12 bases spanning the gap. CDR3 length equals 15 residues.